One sample yielded the 21 T cell receptor beta chains listed below, sequenced in a study of control samples from healthy donors and cancer patients. Profiling relied on immunoSEQ multiplex PCR, and the TCRdb table lists in-frame clones only, not all of them. This sample has over 85,000 clones, with roughly 94% found just once. The sample taken for sequencing was blood. Receptors originate from a woman aged 18-29 years in good health.

This clone was seen a few times. The chain combines TRBV7-9 with TRBJ2-5, with 14 bases matching TRBD2. The V segment lost 4 bases and the J segment 7 bases; nucleotides outside the gene matches: 11. The CDR3 has 17 residues. Germline-derived CDR1 and CDR2 are SEHNR and FQNEAQ (reference sequence). The CDR3 region is CASSSRTSGRTPATQYF. The CDR3 coding sequence is TGTGCCAGCAGCTCCCGGACTAGCGGGAGGACCCCCGCGACCCAGTACTTC.

This chain uses TRBV4-3 with TRBJ2-1, with 7 nucleotides matching TRBD1. This CDR3 has 15 residues. V gave up 4 bases and J gave up 4 bases; unmatched junction bases: 7. The germline V gene has CDR1 LGHNA and CDR2 YSLEER. As DNA, the CDR3 is TGCGCCAGCAGCCTGAGACAGGGCCCTTACAATGAGCAGTTCTTC. Amino acids: CASSLRQGPYNEQFF.

This chain uses TRBV10-1 with TRBJ2-7, with 10 nucleotides matching TRBD2. Losses at the gene ends were 0 bases for V and 1 base for J; bases not matched to a gene: 6. This CDR3 is 17 amino acids long. Germline CDR1 and CDR2: WNHNN and SYGVQD (reference sequence). The CDR3 region is CASSESVGAGGSYEQYF. CDR3 DNA sequence: TGCGCCAGCAGTGAGTCTGTTGGAGCGGGAGGGTCCTACGAGCAGTACTTC.

The chain combines TRBV30 with TRBJ1-3; no reliable D call. Deletions cut 4 bases from V and 0 bases from J, with 4 bases between. The germline CDR1 and CDR2 sequences are GTSNPN and SVGIG (reference sequence). The CDR3 contains 12 residues. The CDR3 DNA reads TGTGCCTGGATGGGCTCTGGAAACACCATATATTTT. Residues: CAWMGSGNTIYF.

The V and J genes are TRBV2 and TRBJ1-1; D is unclear. V was pared by 4 bases and J by 1 base, with 10 bases between. The CDR3 runs to 14 residues. Germline loops: CDR1 SNHLY, CDR2 FYNNEI. CDR3 nucleotides: TGTGCCAGCAGTGTCACCCCAGCGAACACTGAAGCTTTCTTT. It is translated as CASSVTPANTEAFF.

This sequence joins TRBV25-1 and TRBJ2-7, with 10 nucleotides matching TRBD2. V lost 2 bases, J lost 3 bases, and 10 bases stayed unmatched. The germline gives CDR1 MGHDK, CDR2 SYGVNS. The CDR3 is 17 residues long. CDR3 residues: CASSESGGASGSYEQYF. CDR3 DNA sequence: TGTGCCAGCAGTGAAAGCGGAGGGGCTAGCGGGAGCTACGAGCAGTACTTC.

The chain carries TRBV19 and TRBJ1-5, with D possibly matching TRBD1 (5 bases). CDR1 and CDR2 from the germline V gene are LNHDA and SQIVND (reference sequence). The V gene lost 7 bases and the J gene lost 4 bases, with 11 bases spanning the gap. This CDR3 comprises 13 residues. The CDR3 loop is CASTRGGNQPQHF. CDR3 sequence (DNA): TGTGCCAGTACCCGCGGGGGAAATCAGCCCCAGCATTTT.

The rearrangement uses TRBV7-2 and TRBJ1-4; 9 bases align to TRBD1. The CDR3 sequence is 16 residues long. The V gene's germline CDR1 is SGHTA and CDR2 FQGNSA. Trimming at V came to 5 bases and at J to 2 bases, leaving 6 bases not matched to a gene. The CDR3 is CASSAGQGWTNEKLFF. The CDR3 coding sequence is TGTGCCAGCAGCGCGGGACAGGGTTGGACTAATGAAAAACTGTTTTTT.

The chain couples TRBV19 to TRBJ1-4, with D possibly matching TRBD1 (5 bases). Deletions cut 3 bases from V and 5 bases from J, with 13 bases between. This CDR3 is 15 amino acids long. The V gene's germline CDR1 is LNHDA and CDR2 SQIVND (reference sequence). In DNA, the CDR3 is TGTGCCAGTAGTATCTACCGGGGCCTCAATGAAAAACTGTTTTTT. Its translation is CASSIYRGLNEKLFF.

The sample holds one count of this clone. The CDR3 protein is CASSYEGKQPQHF. The CDR3, as DNA: TGTGCCAGCAGTTACGAAGGGAAACAGCCCCAGCATTTT. The chain recombines TRBV6-5 with TRBJ1-5; no firm D call. CDR3 length equals 13 residues. V gave up 2 bases and J gave up 7 bases, with 9 bases separating them. Germline values: CDR1 MNHEY, CDR2 SVGAGI.

The V and J genes are TRBV7-8 and TRBJ1-1; D unresolved. Per the germline V gene, CDR1 is SGHVS and CDR2 is FQNEAQ. The germline V and J ends were trimmed by 5 bases and 0 bases, with 10 bases remaining between them. The CDR3 loop spans 14 amino acids. The DNA of the CDR3 is TGTGCCAGCAGCCAAACCACCTTGAACACTGAAGCTTTCTTT. This gives the protein CASSQTTLNTEAFF.

The V call is TRBV9, the J call TRBJ2-3; D might be TRBD2 (6 bases). Germline assignment: CDR1 SGDLS and CDR2 YYNGEE. V was clipped by 0 bases and J by 0 bases, with 8 bases between them. The CDR3 contains 15 residues. The CDR3 DNA sequence: TGTGCCAGCAGCGTAGTAGCGGCTAGCACAGATACGCAGTATTTT. Translating it yields CASSVVAASTDTQYF.

In its sample, this clone was seen once. The chain carries TRBV3-1 (or the pseudogene TRBV3-2) and TRBJ2-2; 7 bases fit TRBD1. The trim removed 3 bases at V and 6 bases at J, leaving 10 bases unmatched. The CDR3 runs 16 residues. Germline V gives CDR1 LGHDT, CDR2 YNNKEL (reference sequence). CDR3 sequence reads: CASSHYATGTAGELFF. In nucleotides, the CDR3 is TGTGCCAGCAGCCATTACGCGACAGGGACCGCCGGGGAGCTGTTTTTT.

J is TRBJ2-1 and V is TRBV7-9, with no clear D. V was cut by 6 bases and J by 8 bases, with 20 bases left in between. Germline V CDR1 and CDR2: SEHNR, FQNEAQ (reference sequence). The CDR3 extends over 15 amino acids. Here the CDR3 DNA reads TGTGCCAGCAGATTGCTAGAAAGAGGTTTAGATGAGCAGTTCTTC. This encodes CASRLLERGLDEQFF.

A few counts support this clone. The genes are TRBV3-1 (or the pseudogene TRBV3-2) and TRBJ1-1; D remains unclear. The CDR3 extends over 16 amino acids. V lost 1 base and J 2 bases, leaving 14 bases between the germline ends. Germline V gives CDR1 LGHDT, CDR2 YNNKEL (reference sequence). The CDR3 bases are TGTGCCAGCAGCCAAGGAAAAATGATTGGCAACACTGAAGCTTTCTTT. It encodes CASSQGKMIGNTEAFF.

The V and J genes are TRBV29-1 and TRBJ2-7, with D perhaps assigned TRBD1 or TRBD2 (7 bases each). CDR1 is SQVTM and CDR2 is ANQGSEA in the germline V gene. The V and J ends lost 6 bases and 2 bases respectively, with 14 bases between them. The CDR3 totals 13 residues. The chain's CDR3 is CSVGRGPTYEQYF. The CDR3 DNA sequence: TGCAGCGTGGGGAGGGGGCCTACCTACGAGCAGTACTTC.

This clone was seen a few times. V and J are TRBV27 and TRBJ1-6; D possibly corresponds to TRBD1 (5 bases). CDR1 is MNHEY and CDR2 is SMNVEV in the germline V gene (reference sequence). Deletions cut 8 bases from V and 4 bases from J, with 12 bases between. The CDR3 is made up of 14 amino acids. The CDR3 DNA sequence: TGTGCCAGCCACGGGACTCCATATAATTCACCCCTCCACTTT. Its translation: CASHGTPYNSPLHF.

This clone appeared once. V gene TRBV28 combines with J gene TRBJ1-5; unclear D gene. The CDR3 is 15 amino acids. V was cut by 6 bases and J by 0 bases, with 12 bases left in between. Germline V gives CDR1 MDHEN, CDR2 SYDVKM. This chain's CDR3 is CASRRGINSNQPQHF. The CDR3 DNA follows: TGTGCCAGCAGAAGAGGGATCAATAGCAATCAGCCCCAGCATTTT.

Written as DNA, the CDR3 is TGTGCCAGCAGTGGGGGGCTCACTGAAGCTTTCTTT. It specifies CASSGGLTEAFF. The J gene is TRBJ1-1, the V gene TRBV2; tentatively, D is TRBD1 (6 bases). CDR1 is SNHLY and CDR2 is FYNNEI in the germline V gene. CDR3 length equals 12 residues. V lost 4 bases and J lost 4, with 7 bases in between.

The CDR3: CASSYQGGSNQPQHF. The CDR3 bases are TGTGCCAGCAGTTACCAGGGGGGGAGCAATCAGCCCCAGCATTTT. This sequence joins TRBV6-6 and TRBJ1-5, with 7 bases aligning to TRBD1. Trimming removed 2 bases from V and 1 base from J; junction bases left unmatched: 2. Germline assignment: CDR1 MNHNY and CDR2 SVGAGI (reference sequence). The CDR3 has 15 amino acids.

V gene TRBV7-3 combines with J gene TRBJ2-1, with D hard to call. CDR3 length equals 13 residues. Germline CDR1 SGHTA, CDR2 FQGTGA. V shed 2 bases and J shed 8 bases, with 10 bases lying between them. CDR3 in amino acids: CASSLGPFDEQFF. The CDR3 coding sequence is TGTGCCAGCAGCTTAGGACCTTTCGATGAGCAGTTCTTC.